This TCR beta chain was identified during a study of response to subunit inactivated influenza vaccine. Turning to this clonotype: The antigen is not known.

MiXCR, run by TCRdb on the RT-PCR reads, gives a single entry per CDR3 protein. The sample has around 250,000 distinct CDR3 sequences; 12% are singletons. CDR3 size: 17 residues. Looked up from germline, CDR1 is SGHVS and CDR2 is FQNEAQ. V was clipped by 5 bases and J by 3 bases; unmatched bases: 14. Overall study results and limits: That few new T cells are recruited by each seasonal influenza vaccination was the authors' suggestion.

The sequence came from a man in his fifties or sixties who received an inactivated influenza vaccine. The sample was non-naive T cells sorted from PBMCs, taken around 15 days before vaccination. This chain uses TRBV7-8 with TRBJ2-7, with TRBD2 identical over 9 bases. CDR3 DNA: TGTGCCAGCAGCCTGGGGAATAGCGGGGGAGGGAGCTACGAGCAGTACTTC. This gives the protein CASSLGNSGGGSYEQYF. Variable domain in full (rest from reference TRBV7-8 and TRBJ2-7): GAGVSQSPRYKVAKRGQDVALRCDPISGHVSLFWYQQALGQGPEFLTYFQNEAQLDKSGLPSDRFFAERPEGSVSTLKIQRTQQEDSAVYLCASSLGNSGGGSYEQYFGPGTRLTVT.